The rows below give T cell receptor beta chains drawn from one sample of a study of blood T cell repertoires in COVID-19. The repertoire was sequenced with immunoSEQ multiplex PCR; TCRdb's copy has only in-frame clones and lacks some. The table lists some 60,000 clones, about 76% of them singletons, with about 33% in the top ten. Sequenced sample: peripheral blood. Receptor source: a human donor in a cohort sampled during active COVID-19. Both conserved end residues are part of each CDR3. A D gene is named only where the DNA matches it firmly. The listing skips clone size in some rows; elsewhere it reads once, few, many or a size class.

TRBJ2-5 | 17 | TRBV11-2 | TRBD2 | - | CASSLEGRGRARETQYF | TGTGCCAGCAGCTTAGAAGGGCGCGGGAGGGCCAGAGAGACCCAGTACTTC
TRBJ2-7 | 15 | TRBV28 | TRBD2 | - | CASSFPSGSSYEQYF | TGTGCCAGCAGTTTCCCTAGCGGGAGCTCCTACGAGCAGTACTTC
TRBJ2-1 | 10 | TRBV12-3/TRBV12-4 | - | - | CASSYSEQFF | TGTGCCAGCAGTTACTCTGAGCAGTTCTTC
TRBJ1-2 | 12 | TRBV30 | - | - | CAWSGRGYGYTF | TGTGCCTGGAGTGGGCGAGGGTATGGCTACACCTTC
TRBJ2-7 | 13 | TRBV5-4 | - | - | CASSWGRGSEQYF | TGTGCCAGCAGCTGGGGTAGGGGCTCCGAGCAGTACTTC
TRBJ1-1 | 13 | TRBV5-1 | - | few | CASTAGANTEAFF | TGCGCCAGCACGGCAGGGGCGAACACTGAAGCTTTCTTT
TRBJ1-1 | 14 | TRBV19 | - | once | CASIQGRGNTEAFF | TGTGCCAGTATACAGGGCAGGGGGAACACTGAAGCTTTCTTT
TRBJ2-2 | 15 | TRBV5-1 | - | - | CASSLDEGVTGELFF | TGCGCCAGCAGCTTGGACGAGGGAGTCACCGGGGAGCTGTTTTTT
TRBJ1-4 | 15 | TRBV5-1 | - | - | CASSLPTATNEKLFF | TGCGCCAGCAGCTTGCCCACTGCAACTAATGAAAAACTGTTTTTT
TRBJ2-3 | 15 | TRBV28 | TRBD1 | - | CASINRDRGTDTQYF | TGTGCCAGCATTAACCGGGACAGGGGGACAGATACGCAGTATTTT
TRBJ1-5 | 13 | TRBV6-5 | - | - | CASRTTGNQPQHF | TGTGCCAGCAGAACCACAGGGAATCAGCCCCAGCATTTT
TRBJ1-2 | 12 | TRBV6-5 | - | - | CASRGTWDGYTF | TGTGCCAGCAGGGGCACCTGGGATGGCTACACCTTC
TRBJ1-1 | 14 | TRBV6-5 | TRBD1 | - | CASRPGQTNTEAFF | TGTGCCAGCAGGCCGGGACAGACGAACACTGAAGCTTTCTTT
TRBJ1-2 | 15 | TRBV19 | TRBD1 | few | CASSIGQGGPYGYTF | TGTGCCAGTAGTATCGGACAGGGGGGGCCCTATGGCTACACCTTC
TRBJ1-2 | 15 | TRBV30 | TRBD1 | - | CAWSVGTGTWGGYTF | TGTGCCTGGAGTGTCGGGACAGGGACATGGGGCGGCTACACCTTC
TRBJ1-1 | 16 | TRBV10-3 | TRBD1 | - | CAIKPGQGVVNTEAFF | TGTGCCATCAAACCCGGACAGGGGGTGGTGAACACTGAAGCTTTCTTT
TRBJ2-7 | 13 | TRBV18 | TRBD1 | - | CASSPRGPNEQYF | TGTGCCAGCTCACCCAGGGGGCCCAACGAGCAGTACTTC
TRBJ2-1 | 16 | TRBV24-1 | - | - | CATSDLEDNSYNEQFF | TGTGCCACCAGTGATCTAGAGGACAACTCCTACAATGAGCAGTTCTTC
TRBJ1-1 | 13 | TRBV11-2 | - | - | CASSLATYTEAFF | TGTGCCAGCAGCTTGGCGACATACACTGAAGCTTTCTTT
TRBJ2-7 | 15 | TRBV27 | TRBD1 | - | CASRGLPGQHYEQYF | TGTGCCAGCAGAGGTCTCCCGGGACAGCACTACGAGCAGTACTTC
TRBJ2-7 | 13 | TRBV6-5 | - | - | CASSYSRGYEQYF | TGTGCCAGCAGTTACTCCAGGGGTTACGAGCAGTACTTC
TRBJ1-1 | 13 | TRBV5-1 | - | many | CASSSFPGVEAFF | TGCGCCAGCAGCTCCTTCCCAGGGGTCGAAGCTTTCTTT
TRBJ1-1 | 15 | TRBV6-4 | TRBD1 | - | CASSVRDRVYTEAFF | TGTGCCAGCAGTGTACGGGACAGAGTATACACTGAAGCTTTCTTT
TRBJ1-2 | 15 | TRBV27 | - | - | CASSSGDGTFYGYTF | TGTGCCAGCAGTTCGGGGGACGGAACCTTCTATGGCTACACCTTC
TRBJ1-1 | 15 | TRBV7-9 | TRBD1 | - | CASSWTAQGGTEAFF | TGTGCCAGCAGTTGGACAGCCCAGGGGGGCACTGAAGCTTTCTTT